This T cell receptor beta chain was obtained from a study of blood T cell repertoires in COVID-19. Per the original methods: Amplification of reference gene primers was used by the study to estimate nucleated cell counts. Using immunoSEQ multiplex PCR, the repertoire was profiled, and TCRdb retains in-frame clones only, with some absent. D and trimming were read from the DNA, whereas the V and J calls and clone size are those reported in that table. The sample has 150,000 to 200,000 clones, roughly 80% seen once. V lost 11 bases, J lost 7 bases, and 18 bases lay in between. The CDR3 sequence is 14 residues long. The germline V gene has CDR1 MDHEN and CDR2 SYDVKM.

The TCR sequence derives from a man between 65 and 85 years old with acute or convalescent COVID-19. Sequencing was performed on peripheral blood. The chain is built from TRBV28 and TRBJ1-6; D not certain. CDR3 bases: TGTGCCGCATGGCCCGGGGTACGGAATTCACCCCTCCACTTT. Amino acid sequence: CAAWPGVRNSPLHF.